Given below is one T cell receptor (beta chain) in context. Its antigen is not identified. The source of the sample is a study of CD8+ T cells in alopecia areata. Study results and limitations: Scalp clonality dropped significantly under tofacitinib, as did expanded CD8+ top-100 clones.

Germline-derived CDR1 and CDR2 are SGHNT and YYREEE (reference sequence). This CDR3 is 14 amino acids long. Trimming cost V 1 base and J 7 bases, with 11 bases left between them. Extraction of RNA preceded its reverse transcription into cDNA, which served as the sequencing template. Sequencing was performed with immunoSEQ multiplex PCR; in TCRdb, only in-frame clones are kept and a portion is missing. This table has roughly 100,000 clones, 44% appearing once. This sample's treatment: oral pan-JAK inhibitor, 5-10 mg twice daily. Cell sorting was applied to PBMCs, and CD4+ and CD8+ T cells were collected.

The TCR comes from a human donor with alopecia areata. This sequence joins TRBV5-4 and TRBJ1-4, with D perhaps TRBD1 (6 bases). Sample: CD8+ T cells sorted from blood, taken at week 24, from a patient treated with tofacitinib. The CDR3 loop reads CASSLWGAREKLFF. The CDR3, as DNA: TGTGCCAGCAGCTTGTGGGGGGCGCGTGAAAAACTGTTTTTT. Based on the CDR3 plus reference TRBV5-4 and TRBJ1-4, the full variable domain is ETGVTQSPTHLIKTRGQQVTLRCSSQSGHNTVSWYQQALGQGPQFIFQYYREEENGRGNFPPRFSGLQFPNYSSELNVNALELDDSALYLCASSLWGAREKLFFGSGTQLSVL.